Described below is a single T cell receptor beta chain sequence and its context. This entry is derived from a study of shared clonotypes between healthy human individuals. Profiled with immunoSEQ multiplex PCR; TCRdb holds only in-frame clones, not every one. The profile shows millions of clones, 90% to 95% of them singletons. The CDR3 totals 15 residues. V lost 7 bases, J lost 5 bases, and 14 bases stayed unmatched. Germline values: CDR1 LNHDA, CDR2 SQIVND (reference sequence). The specimen was naive CD4+ T cells sorted from blood. Described subset: CD45RA+ positively selected. The chain joins TRBV19 to TRBJ2-7, with TRBD2 identical over 7 bases. The TCR originated in a man in his late teens or twenties in good health. CDR3 coding DNA: TGTGCCAGTACCCCCCCGGGGGGAGGGGAAAACGAGCAGTACTTC. This sequence encodes CASTPPGGGENEQYF. The complete variable domain, with remaining parts taken from reference TRBV19 and TRBJ2-7, reads DGGITQSPKYLFRKEGQNVTLSCEQNLNHDAMYWYRQDPGQGLRLIYYSQIVNDFQKGDIAEGYSVSREKKESFPLTVTSAQKNPTAFYLCASTPPGGGENEQYFGPGTRLTVT.